This T cell receptor beta chain originates from a study of prognosis after radiotherapy for stage I lung cancer. From genomic DNA, TCR beta CDR3 was amplified by two-round multiplex PCR. Used in first-round PCR were primers specific to each TRBV and TRBJ gene. Each CDR3 protein is one row after TCRdb ran MiXCR on the multiplex PCR reads. The table lists tens of thousands of distinct CDR3 sequences, 25% to 40% of them singletons. This TCR came from a donor over 45 with non-small cell lung cancer. Sequencing was performed on PBMCs, taken before or after stereotactic body radiation therapy (not recorded which).

The CDR3 spells CASSLDALRSYNEQFF. The CDR3 bases are TGTGCCAGCAGCCTAGATGCGCTAAGGTCCTACAATGAGCAGTTCTTC. The chain has TRBV4-2 and TRBJ2-1; D call uncertain. Per the germline V gene, CDR1 is LGHNA and CDR2 is YNFKEQ. CDR3 size: 16 residues. V lost 4 bases and J lost 1, with 14 bases in between.